This T cell receptor (beta chain) came from a study of blood T cell repertoires in COVID-19. Study information: Acute and convalescent COVID-19 specimens originated in the United States, Italy and Spain. PBMCs, B-cell-depleted T cells, or T cells provided the cDNA or gDNA that made up the material.

In the authors' workflow: The assay estimated nucleated cells by amplifying reference gene primers. TCRdb keeps only in-frame clones here, not all; method: immunoSEQ multiplex PCR. The V and J calls and clone size are taken from that table; D and trimming were inferred from the DNA. There are tens of thousands of clones in the sample; about 86% occur only once, and 28% lies in the top ten. The source of this sequence is a human donor in a cohort sampled during active COVID-19. Sequencing was performed on peripheral blood.

DNA for the CDR3: TGTGCCAGCAGTGAATACAGAGGCGAAAAACTGTTTTTT. Translating gives CASSEYRGEKLFF. This chain joins TRBV25-1 and TRBJ1-4, with D unresolved. This CDR3 is built from 13 residues. With 0 bases removed from V and 8 bases from J, the gap between germline ends came to 7 bases. CDR1 is MGHDK, CDR2 SYGVNS, per germline.